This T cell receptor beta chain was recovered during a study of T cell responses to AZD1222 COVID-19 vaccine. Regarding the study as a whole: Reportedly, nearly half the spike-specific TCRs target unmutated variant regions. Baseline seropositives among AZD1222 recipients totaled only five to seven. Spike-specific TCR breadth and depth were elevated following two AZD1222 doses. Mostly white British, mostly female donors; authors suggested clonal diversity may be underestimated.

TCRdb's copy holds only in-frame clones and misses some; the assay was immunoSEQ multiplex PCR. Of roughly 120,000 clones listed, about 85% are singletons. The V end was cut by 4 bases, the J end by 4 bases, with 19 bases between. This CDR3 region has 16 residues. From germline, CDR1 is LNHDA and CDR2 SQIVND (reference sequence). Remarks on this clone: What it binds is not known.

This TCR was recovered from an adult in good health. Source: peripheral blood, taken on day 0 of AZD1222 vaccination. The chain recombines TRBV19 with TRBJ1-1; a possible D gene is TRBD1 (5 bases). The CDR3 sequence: CASSSWAVLGGTEAFF. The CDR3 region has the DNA TGTGCCAGTAGTAGCTGGGCAGTTCTCGGGGGCACTGAAGCTTTCTTT.